These 10 T cell receptor beta chains came from one sample sequenced in a study of blood T cell repertoires in COVID-19. Sequencing was performed with immunoSEQ multiplex PCR; in TCRdb, only in-frame clones are kept and a portion is missing. This repertoire shows about 150,000 clones, 70% to 90% found once; its top ten account for roughly 0.62%. Material for sequencing was peripheral blood. The receptors stem from a man aged 55 to 70 with COVID-19, enrolled during active disease.

This clone occurred a few times. The chain uses TRBV5-1 and TRBJ1-1; D may be TRBD1 (5 bases). This CDR3 spans 11 amino acids. The germline CDR1 and CDR2 sequences are SGHRS and YFSETQ. V was shortened by 0 bases and J by 11 bases, with 8 bases between the two germline ends. CDR3 residues: CASSLGGWAFF. Here the CDR3 DNA reads TGCGCCAGCAGCTTGGGGGGCTGGGCTTTCTTT.

This clone was recorded once. The gene calls are TRBV9 and TRBJ2-3; 7 nucleotides align to TRBD2. The CDR3 sequence is 16 residues long. The germline V gene has CDR1 SGDLS and CDR2 YYNGEE. The J segment lost 0 bases and the V segment lost 3 bases, leaving 7 bases of the junction unmatched. This CDR3 is CASSASGTPSTDTQYF. CDR3 DNA sequence: TGTGCCAGCAGCGCGAGCGGGACCCCTAGCACAGATACGCAGTATTTT.

The chain employs TRBV7-6 and TRBJ1-3; 8 nucleotides match TRBD1. Germline V gene data show CDR1 as SGHVS and CDR2 as FNYEAQ. V shed 5 bases, J shed 4 bases, and the junction held 7 bases outside the gene matches. The CDR3 extends over 15 amino acids. DNA for the CDR3: TGTGCCAGCAGCCAACAGGGGGTGTGGGGAAACACCATATATTTT. This gives the protein CASSQQGVWGNTIYF.

The V call is TRBV27, the J call TRBJ2-2; D gene uncertain. This CDR3 contains 15 residues. Germline CDR1 and CDR2: MNHEY and SMNVEV (reference sequence). V lost 2 bases and J lost 5, with 12 bases in between. CDR3 DNA: TGTGCCAGCAGTTTAAGAATCCCCGGGACCGGGGAGCTGTTTTTT. It codes for CASSLRIPGTGELFF.

The chain couples TRBV12-3 or TRBV12-4 to TRBJ1-2; D ambiguous. The V and J ends lost 3 bases and 2 bases respectively, with 7 bases between them. This CDR3 has 13 amino acids. The CDR3 loop reads CASSFLPNYGYTF. The CDR3 coding sequence is TGTGCCAGCAGTTTCCTCCCCAACTATGGCTACACCTTC.

The chain employs TRBV14 and TRBJ1-1, with TRBD1 matching 8 bases. The CDR3 totals 17 residues. Germline V gene data show CDR1 as SGHDN and CDR2 as FVKESK. J gave up 1 base and V 4 bases, and 11 bases lay outside the gene matches. DNA of the CDR3: TGTGCCAGCAGCCGCGGACAGGGAACACTATGGAACACTGAAGCTTTCTTT. Amino acids: CASSRGQGTLWNTEAFF. Supplemented by reference TRBV14 and TRBJ1-1, the full variable domain reads EAGVTQFPSHSVIEKGQTVTLRCDPISGHDNLYWYRRVMGKEIKFLLHFVKESKQDESGMPNNRFLAERTGGTYSTLKVQPAELEDSGVYFCASSRGQGTLWNTEAFFGQGTRLTVV.

A single count supports this clone. The rearrangement joins TRBV4-3 to TRBJ1-2; D not certain. Germline CDR1 reads LGHNA; CDR2 reads YSLEER. The V end lost 6 bases, the J end lost 2 bases, and 7 bases lay between the germline ends. This CDR3 has 12 amino acids. The CDR3: CASSRSNYGYTF. The DNA for the CDR3 is TGCGCCAGCAGTCGTTCGAACTATGGCTACACCTTC.

The V gene is TRBV7-9, the J gene TRBJ1-1; the match to TRBD1 covers 10 bases. CDR1 is SEHNR and CDR2 is FQNEAQ in the germline V gene (reference sequence). The trim removed 5 bases at V and 1 base at J, leaving 4 bases unmatched. CDR3 length: 15 residues. The CDR3 here is CASSVGQGKNTEAFF. CDR3 bases: TGTGCCAGCAGCGTGGGACAGGGGAAGAACACTGAAGCTTTCTTT.

This rearrangement joins TRBV6-1 to TRBJ2-3, with a weak D call TRBD1 (6 bases). CDR3 length equals 15 residues. V was cut by 9 bases and J by 2 bases, with 18 bases left in between. CDR1 is MNHNS and CDR2 is SASEGT in the germline V gene. The CDR3 is CASFQVGGTTDTQYF. The CDR3 nucleotides read TGTGCCAGTTTCCAAGTAGGGGGTACCACAGATACGCAGTATTTT.

The chain couples TRBV15 to TRBJ2-1; 11 nucleotides agree with TRBD2. The CDR3 covers 16 residues. V was pared by 0 bases and J by 9 bases, with 7 bases of the junction left unmatched. Germline CDR1 LNHNV, CDR2 YYDKDF (reference sequence). CDR3 DNA sequence: TGTGCCACCAGCAGAGAGCAACTAGCGGGGGATCCTGAGCAGTTCTTC. Translating it yields CATSREQLAGDPEQFF.